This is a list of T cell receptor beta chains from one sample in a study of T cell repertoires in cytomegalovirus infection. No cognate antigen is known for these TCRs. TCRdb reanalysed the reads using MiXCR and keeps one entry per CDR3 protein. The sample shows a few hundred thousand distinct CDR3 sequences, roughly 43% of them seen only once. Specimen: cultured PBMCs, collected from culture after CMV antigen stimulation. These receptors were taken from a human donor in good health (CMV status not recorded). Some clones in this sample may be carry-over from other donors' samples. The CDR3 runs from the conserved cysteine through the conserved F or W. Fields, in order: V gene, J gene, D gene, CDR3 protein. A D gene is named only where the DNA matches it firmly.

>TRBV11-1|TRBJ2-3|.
CASSFSQGITDTQYF
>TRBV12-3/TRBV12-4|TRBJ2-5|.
CASSLVRIQETQYF
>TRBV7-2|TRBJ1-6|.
CAIEGGGNSPLHF
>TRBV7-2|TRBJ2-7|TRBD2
CASSYLAGGQYEQYF
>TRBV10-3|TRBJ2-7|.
CAISARARDTYEQYF
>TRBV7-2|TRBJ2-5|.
CASSSQGYGAGETQYF
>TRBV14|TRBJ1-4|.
CASSLNSEPSDEKLFF
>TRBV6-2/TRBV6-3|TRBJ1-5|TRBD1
CASSDLRDRGWNQPQHF
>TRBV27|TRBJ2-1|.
CASSLFGPANEQFF
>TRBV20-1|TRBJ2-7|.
CSAKPAEGFTVQYF
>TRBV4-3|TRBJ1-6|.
CASSQGGVTALHF
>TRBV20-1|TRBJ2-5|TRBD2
CSAPRVLAGAPLETQYF
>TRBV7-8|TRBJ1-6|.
CASSLGGRNSPLHF
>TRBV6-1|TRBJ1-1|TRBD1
CASDRGNTEAFF
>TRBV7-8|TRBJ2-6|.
CASSLTNSGANVLTF
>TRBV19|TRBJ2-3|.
CASRVRQSDTQYF
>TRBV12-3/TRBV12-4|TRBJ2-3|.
CASSSTRTITDTQYF
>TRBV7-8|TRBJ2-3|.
CASSRTITDTQYF
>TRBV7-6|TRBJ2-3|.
CASSSEGTDTQYF
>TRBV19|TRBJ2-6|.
CASSPSVYSGANVLTF
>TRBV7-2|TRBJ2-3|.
CASSPPDPVTDTQYF
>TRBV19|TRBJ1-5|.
CASSIYNQPQHF
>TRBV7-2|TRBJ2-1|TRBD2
CASSSRLAGVTGEQFF
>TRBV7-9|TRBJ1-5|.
CASSSAGWTSNQPQHF
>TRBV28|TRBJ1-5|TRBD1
CASNQGQGASHRPQHF
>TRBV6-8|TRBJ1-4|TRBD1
CASSSWRGGWRDEKLFF
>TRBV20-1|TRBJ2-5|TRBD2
CSGGETSGIWGTQYF
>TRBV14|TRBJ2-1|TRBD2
CASSQGAGGANEQFF
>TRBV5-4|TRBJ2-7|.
CASSSKVSYEQYF
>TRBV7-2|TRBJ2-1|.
CASSLQGQGYNGQFF
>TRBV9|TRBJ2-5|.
CASSPFQGLRETQYF
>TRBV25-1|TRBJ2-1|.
CASSETPYNEQFF
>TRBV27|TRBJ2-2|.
CATLFAGELFF
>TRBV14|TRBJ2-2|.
CASSPQGAGELFF
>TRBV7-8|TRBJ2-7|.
CASSLGKYEQYF
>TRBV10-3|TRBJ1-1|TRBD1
CAIRGQGSATEAFF
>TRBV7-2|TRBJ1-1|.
CASSLVGSQNTEAFF
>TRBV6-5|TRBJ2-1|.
CASSYSMWGNNEQFF
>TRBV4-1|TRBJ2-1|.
CASTWGDRGYEQFF
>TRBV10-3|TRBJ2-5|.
CATGARGQEEETQYF
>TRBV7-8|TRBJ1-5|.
CASSLDYRVGNQPQHF
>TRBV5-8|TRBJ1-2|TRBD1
CASRPDRDKGYTF
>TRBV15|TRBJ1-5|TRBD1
CATSSETGAGNQPQHF
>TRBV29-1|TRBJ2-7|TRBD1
CSVGQGMGEQYF
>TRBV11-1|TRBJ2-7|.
CASSSGVTYEQYF
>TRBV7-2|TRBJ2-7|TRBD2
CASSLAGIGSYEQYF
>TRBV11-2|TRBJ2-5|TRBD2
CASSSHPGLAGGRRETQYF
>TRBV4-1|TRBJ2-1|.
CASSQVDSLSSYNEQFF
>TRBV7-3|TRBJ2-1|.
CATRTRQGTYNEQFF
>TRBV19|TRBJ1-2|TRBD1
CASRAPHSDRRYGYTF
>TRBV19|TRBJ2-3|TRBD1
CASSDPGTGTPDTQYF
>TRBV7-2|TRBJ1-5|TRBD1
CASSPGQGGEAQHF
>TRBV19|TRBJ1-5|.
CASSVGVKWPQHF
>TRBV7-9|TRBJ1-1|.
CASSYLEAFF
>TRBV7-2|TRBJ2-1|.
CASSPRRGDEQFF
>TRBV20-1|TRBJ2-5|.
CSARDGEQETQYF
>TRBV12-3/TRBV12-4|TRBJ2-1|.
CASSLPLTNEQFF
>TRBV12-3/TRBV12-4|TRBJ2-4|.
CASSLSSREDIQYF